The rows below give T cell receptor beta chains drawn from one sample of a study of human T cells and chemical hapten exposure. TCRdb itself ran the RACE reads through MiXCR, one entry per CDR3 protein. The repertoire holds about 200,000 distinct CDR3 sequences, with about 25% as singletons. The source was whole blood, collected in connection with sensitization to the hapten diphenylcyclopropenone (DPC). The receptors were sampled from a woman aged 40-49 years with alopecia areata. Some clones in this sample may be carry-over from other donors' samples. CDR3s leave out the opening cysteine and the closing phenylalanine or tryptophan.

len,v_gene,CDR3aa
13,TRBV5-6,ASSLASGRVETQY
14,TRBV4-3,ASSQEPSSSYNEQF
11,TRBV6-2/TRBV6-3,ASTEGFNQPQH
10,TRBV6-1,ASSAWTVEAF
10,TRBV14,ASSKTGYEQY
13,TRBV28,ASSFLSGTGNGYT
14,TRBV6-5,ASTARAYPNNSPLH
12,TRBV6-2/TRBV6-3,ASSYVQITDTQY
14,TRBV25-1,ASSEWEGTGTYEQY
12,TRBV4-1,ASSQQGRGQGYT
15,TRBV6-5,ASQRDVYLVAGGEQF
11,TRBV5-1,ASSQTGGREQY
13,TRBV29-1,SVTLSGRAQGEQF
13,TRBV7-9,ASSLAGQGSYEQY
13,TRBV20-1,SANSRTASTDTQY
12,TRBV29-1,SAQAGAGSTEAF
9,TRBV20-1,SATQLDEQF
15,TRBV4-1,ASRIPTGANMNTEAF
13,TRBV6-5,ASSYGPQANQPQH
11,TRBV7-2,ASSLMDGEKLF
13,TRBV20-1,SARDSGRTYNEQF
11,TRBV7-9,ASSLPHTGELF
9,TRBV29-1,SAQQSYEQY
14,TRBV3-1,ASSQDVLPSTDTQY
11,TRBV6-2/TRBV6-3,ASRRQGAETQY
12,TRBV28,ASSYQGAIDTQY
12,TRBV19,ASNRGDSNQPQH
15,TRBV5-1,ASSPFLASGSPHEQF
15,TRBV5-1,ASSTGTSGRNTGELF
13,TRBV29-1,SVVWAGEATGELF
10,TRBV28,ASSWRNYGYT
11,TRBV5-1,ASSDPNTGELF
14,TRBV12-3/TRBV12-4,ASSPGPNLNTGELF
13,TRBV5-1,ASWERIPNTGELF
14,TRBV12-3/TRBV12-4,ASSLGGREGGYEQF
10,TRBV29-1,SVQLAKNIQY
12,TRBV20-1,SARDRGSYTEAF
14,TRBV6-5,ASTPGGRGGTDTQY
10,TRBV29-1,SVDRGMNEQF
10,TRBV6-2/TRBV6-3,ASSPMRAGYT
14,TRBV6-2/TRBV6-3,ASSYYRDPSTDTQY
11,TRBV29-1,SVAQGYTDTQY
12,TRBV20-1,SAPDPRGDEKLF
13,TRBV9,ASSVQTGGVQTQY
9,TRBV20-1,SAMTGGEQY
11,TRBV2,ASSRDRGGGYT
13,TRBV18,ASSPRLATTDTQY
11,TRBV7-2,ASSSSNQETQY
13,TRBV5-1,ASSLNGYGNQPQH
14,TRBV28,ASSSNSRVLNQPQH
11,TRBV6-1,ASSARDAQPQH
16,TRBV6-5,ASSREDISDKYNSPLH
14,TRBV20-1,SARDLNAGGPNEQY
14,TRBV5-1,ASSYPPGVTSYEQY
10,TRBV6-5,ASSSQGQTEF
12,TRBV29-1,SVSEGLESETQY
14,TRBV18,ASSPRPGTGNYEQY
10,TRBV27,ASSLQGGEQY
12,TRBV6-2/TRBV6-3,ASRDRGSTGELF